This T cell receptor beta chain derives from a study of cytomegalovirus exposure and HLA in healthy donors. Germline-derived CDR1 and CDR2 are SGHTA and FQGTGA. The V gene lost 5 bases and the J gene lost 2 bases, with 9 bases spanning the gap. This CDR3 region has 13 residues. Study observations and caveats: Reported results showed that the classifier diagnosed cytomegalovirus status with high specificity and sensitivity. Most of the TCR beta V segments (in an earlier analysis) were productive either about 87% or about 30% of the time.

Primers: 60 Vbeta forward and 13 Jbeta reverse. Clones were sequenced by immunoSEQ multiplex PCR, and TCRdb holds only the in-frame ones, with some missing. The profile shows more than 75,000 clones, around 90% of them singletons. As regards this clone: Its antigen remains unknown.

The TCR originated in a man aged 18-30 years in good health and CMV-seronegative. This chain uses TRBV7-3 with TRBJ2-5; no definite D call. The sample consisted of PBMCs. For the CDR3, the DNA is TGTGCCAGCAGCCTTGTCGCGCAAGAGACCCAGTACTTC. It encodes CASSLVAQETQYF.